This passage covers 24 T cell receptor beta chains from one sample sequenced in a study of Graves' ophthalmopathy and Graves' hyperthyroidism. Amplified TCR beta CDR3 regions were obtained using RNA transcripts as template. The first round was an RT-PCR with HTBI primers, and the second round was a multiplex PCR. TCRdb processed the multiplex PCR reads anew with MiXCR; each CDR3 protein has one entry. In the table there are under 250,000 distinct CDR3 sequences, less than 30% of which are singletons. Sequenced input: peripheral blood. Source of these receptors: a man aged 45-65 years with Graves' ophthalmopathy.

V and J are TRBV6-2 or TRBV6-3 and TRBJ2-7, with 11 positions matching TRBD1. The V gene's germline CDR1 is MNHEY and CDR2 SVGEGT. The V and J ends lost 7 bases and 4 bases, in that order; junction bases with no gene match: 9. The CDR3 totals 15 residues. The CDR3 DNA sequence: TGTGCCAGCACCGAACGGACAGGGGGCGTATACGAGCAGTACTTC. Translated, it gives CASTERTGGVYEQYF.

The chain employs TRBV5-1 and TRBJ1-2; D may be TRBD1 (5 bases). The CDR3 sequence is 14 residues long. V was shortened by 0 bases and J by 4 bases, with 10 bases between the two germline ends. Germline assignment: CDR1 SGHRS and CDR2 YFSETQ. CDR3 in amino acids: CASSLGAGSYGYTF. Written as DNA, the CDR3 is TGCGCCAGCAGCTTGGGAGCAGGGTCCTATGGCTACACCTTC.

The rearrangement uses TRBV6-1 and TRBJ1-2, with TRBD1 matching 9 bases. Germline trimming cut 7 bases from V and 5 bases from J; bases unmatched to any gene: 5. Looked up from germline, CDR1 is MNHNS and CDR2 is SASEGT. The CDR3 spans 13 residues. The DNA for the CDR3 is TGTGCCAGCAAGAAGACAGGGGGATATGGCTACACCTTC. Protein sequence: CASKKTGGYGYTF.

Many counts were recorded for this clonotype. J is TRBJ2-7 and V is TRBV5-1; 10 nucleotides align to TRBD1. CDR1 and CDR2 (germline): SGHRS, YFSETQ. The junction had 7 bases not matched to a gene; V was cut back by 0 bases and J by 4 bases. The CDR3 consists of 16 residues. The CDR3 nucleotides are TGCGCCAGCAGCTTGGATTATGGGACAGGGGCGTACGAGCAGTACTTC. It is translated as CASSLDYGTGAYEQYF.

This chain connects TRBV12-3 or TRBV12-4 to TRBJ2-5; 10 nucleotides match TRBD2. V trimming: 7 bases; J trimming: 4 bases; junction bases outside the gene matches: 6. The CDR3 totals 14 residues. Written as DNA, the CDR3 is TGTGCCAGCAACCGAGCGGGGGGGCGAGAGACCCAGTACTTC. Translation: CASNRAGGRETQYF.

The gene calls are TRBV2 and TRBJ2-5; 7 bases align to TRBD2. The CDR3 sequence is 15 residues long. V dropped 5 bases and J dropped 5; count of bases not matched to a gene: 11. The germline CDR1 and CDR2 sequences are SNHLY and FYNNEI. This CDR3 reads CASSSPGLGVETQYF. CDR3 nucleotides: TGTGCCAGCAGTTCCCCAGGACTAGGAGTCGAGACCCAGTACTTC.

This clonotype was observed a single time. The chain carries TRBV7-2 and TRBJ1-1; no definite D call. Germline V gene lookup returns CDR1 SGHTA and CDR2 FQGNSA. V lost 6 bases and J 1 base, leaving 18 bases between the germline ends. This CDR3 has 16 residues. This CDR3 is CASSYAERSSNTEAFF. For the CDR3, the DNA is TGTGCCAGCAGTTACGCGGAACGATCGTCGAACACTGAAGCTTTCTTT.

The V gene is TRBV27, the J gene TRBJ1-2; 7 positions agree with TRBD1. Germline trimming cut 5 bases from V and 4 bases from J; bases unmatched to any gene: 10. CDR3 length equals 15 residues. Germline CDR1 and CDR2: MNHEY and SMNVEV (reference sequence). The CDR3 nucleotides are TGTGCCAGCAGTACCCACGACAGGGAGGTCTATGGCTACACCTTC. Amino acid sequence: CASSTHDREVYGYTF.

This clonotype appeared many times. The J gene is TRBJ2-7, the V gene TRBV27; 11 bases fit TRBD1. CDR1 and CDR2 from the germline V gene are MNHEY and SMNVEV (reference sequence). The J segment lost 3 bases and the V segment lost 10 bases, leaving 8 bases of the junction unmatched. The CDR3 spans 14 residues. CDR3 region: CATGGQGAIYEQYF. The CDR3 DNA is TGTGCCACCGGAGGACAGGGGGCGATCTACGAGCAGTACTTC.

The chain employs TRBV30 and TRBJ1-1, with 9 bases lining up with TRBD1. The germline CDR1 and CDR2 sequences are GTSNPN and SVGIG (reference sequence). This CDR3 contains 14 residues. The V gene end was trimmed by 2 bases and the J gene end by 5 bases; junction bases not matched to a gene: 6. The CDR3 sequence is CAWSKGQGRTEAFF. CDR3 DNA: TGTGCCTGGAGTAAAGGACAGGGGCGGACTGAAGCTTTCTTT.

This clonotype was found many times. This chain uses TRBV19 with TRBJ2-5, with 7 bases identical to TRBD1. The germline V gene has CDR1 LNHDA and CDR2 SQIVND (reference sequence). This CDR3 contains 14 residues. V trimming: 5 bases; J trimming: 3 bases; junction bases outside the gene matches: 6. CDR3 sequence (DNA): TGTGCCAGTAGTTGGGCAGGGGGAAAAGAGACCCAGTACTTC. Residues: CASSWAGGKETQYF.

This clonotype occurred many times. The chain links TRBV12-5 to TRBJ2-5, with D possibly TRBD1 on 6 matching bases. The CDR3 is 14 amino acids. The germline V gene encodes CDR1 LGHNT and CDR2 FRNRAP. Trimming pared 5 bases from V and 0 bases from J, leaving 10 bases between. The CDR3 sequence is CASGGRDNQETQYF. The CDR3 nucleotides are TGTGCTAGTGGTGGCCGGGACAACCAAGAGACCCAGTACTTC.

This clonotype occurred many times. This sequence joins TRBV29-1 and TRBJ2-7, with D possibly TRBD1 on 5 matching bases. The V and J ends lost 8 bases and 0 bases respectively, with 14 bases between them. The CDR3 spans 13 residues. Germline V CDR1 and CDR2: SQVTM, ANQGSEA. Written as DNA, the CDR3 is TGCAGCTTCCTCCCGGACAACTCCTACGAGCAGTACTTC. This gives the protein CSFLPDNSYEQYF.

At least ten counts were recorded for this clonotype. The chain carries TRBV7-3 and TRBJ2-2; no firm D call. This CDR3 has 12 amino acids. V was shortened by 8 bases and J by 8 bases, with 12 bases between the two germline ends. Germline V lookup: CDR1 SGHTA, CDR2 FQGTGA. The CDR3 spells CASGPPWGELFF. The CDR3 bases are TGTGCCAGCGGACCCCCCTGGGGGGAGCTGTTTTTT.

This clonotype was counted many times. The rearrangement joins TRBV28 to TRBJ1-5; 8 bases map to TRBD1. CDR3 size: 16 residues. The J segment lost 3 bases and the V segment lost 4 bases, leaving 8 bases of the junction unmatched. Per germline, CDR1 MDHEN and CDR2 SYDVKM. This CDR3 reads CASSSLYRGNNQPQHF. In DNA form, the CDR3 reads TGTGCCAGCAGTTCCCTATACAGGGGGAACAATCAGCCCCAGCATTTT.

The sample holds many counts of this clonotype. The genes are TRBV6-4 and TRBJ2-4; 13 positions agree with TRBD2. After removal of 5 bases from V and 1 base from J, the junction contained 14 bases not matched to a gene. The CDR3 spans 20 residues. The germline V gene encodes CDR1 MRHNA and CDR2 SNTAGT. This chain's CDR3 is CASSTSTGTSGIGAKNIQYF. As DNA, the CDR3 is TGTGCCAGCAGTACCAGCACCGGGACTAGCGGGATTGGGGCCAAAAACATTCAGTACTTC.

This clonotype was seen many times. In nucleotides, the CDR3 is TGTGCCAGCTCACCCAGGGTAGGCGAGCAGTACTTC. It codes for CASSPRVGEQYF. The chain joins TRBV18 to TRBJ2-7; D possibly corresponds to TRBD1 (5 bases). Germline V gene lookup returns CDR1 KGHSH and CDR2 LQKENI. Deletions cut 3 bases from V and 6 bases from J, with 9 bases between. The CDR3 is 12 residues long.

The V call is TRBV4-3, the J call TRBJ2-5, with 7 positions matching TRBD1. Germline V gives CDR1 LGHNA, CDR2 YSLEER. This CDR3 is 15 amino acids long. V shed 0 bases and J 2 bases; nucleotides not matched to a gene: 3. CDR3 loop: CASSQELTGQETQYF. The CDR3 nucleotides read TGCGCCAGCAGCCAAGAGCTGACAGGGCAAGAGACCCAGTACTTC.

In this sample, this clonotype turned up once. The J gene is TRBJ2-7, the V gene TRBV7-2; weak D call: TRBD1 (5 bases). This CDR3 has 15 amino acids. With 4 bases removed from V and 6 bases from J, the gap between germline ends came to 19 bases. CDR1 and CDR2 from the germline V gene are SGHTA and FQGNSA. In DNA form, the CDR3 reads TGTGCCAGCAGCTCCGGACCAAACAGGCCACTCGAGCAGTACTTC. This gives the protein CASSSGPNRPLEQYF.

The gene calls are TRBV28 and TRBJ2-5; the D is unclear. CDR1 and CDR2 (germline): MDHEN, SYDVKM. CDR3 size: 13 residues. Trimming removed 6 bases at V and 5 bases at J, with 13 bases between. CDR3 in amino acids: CASRGPRIETQYF. The CDR3 DNA reads TGTGCCAGCAGAGGGCCAAGGATTGAGACCCAGTACTTC.

This clonotype was counted many times. Given a much more abundant clone one base away, this may be a read error. The chain carries TRBV28 and TRBJ2-2, with TRBD1 matching 11 bases. Germline values: CDR1 MDHEN, CDR2 SYDVKM. The ends lost 8 bases at V and 4 bases at J; junction bases unmatched: 3. The CDR3 is made up of 14 amino acids. The CDR3 reads CASGGQGGTGELFF. The CDR3 coding sequence is TGTGCCAGCGGGGGACAGGGGGGCACCGGGGAGCTGTTTTTT.

The V and J genes are TRBV4-3 and TRBJ1-1; D is uncertain. The ends were cut back, 3 bases at V and 4 bases at J, with 12 bases in the middle. The CDR3 loop spans 14 amino acids. Germline CDR1 reads LGHNA; CDR2 reads YSLEER. The CDR3 nucleotides read TGCGCCAGCAGCCAGGAAGCCCCGAGCACTGAAGCTTTCTTT. This gives the protein CASSQEAPSTEAFF.

The table lists this clonotype with many counts. This rearrangement joins TRBV6-1 to TRBJ2-7; D call uncertain. CDR3 length: 12 residues. V was pared by 5 bases and J by 3 bases, with 8 bases between. The germline gives CDR1 MNHNS, CDR2 SASEGT. The CDR3 spells CASSKGIYEQYF. DNA of the CDR3: TGTGCCAGCAGTAAAGGGATCTACGAGCAGTACTTC.

J is TRBJ1-1 and V is TRBV28; D is unresolved. The CDR3 runs to 14 residues. V was shortened by 1 base and J by 4 bases, with 10 bases between the two germline ends. In germline, CDR1 is MDHEN, CDR2 SYDVKM. The DNA for the CDR3 is TGTGCCAGCAGTTTATTCAGGTCGGGCACTGAAGCTTTCTTT. Residues: CASSLFRSGTEAFF.